A selection of T cell receptor beta chains follows, all from one sample in a study of tumor-infiltrating lymphocytes in primary liver carcinoma. TCRdb re-derived calls from the multiplex PCR reads in MiXCR, one entry per CDR3 protein. Of roughly 180,000 distinct CDR3 sequences in the sample, over 45% were seen once. The sequenced sample was peripheral blood. These receptor sequences come from a man aged 35 to 55 with primary liver carcinoma and hepatitis B virus infection. CDR3s include the opening cysteine and the closing phenylalanine or tryptophan.

v_call,j_call,cdr3_aa
TRBV6-6,TRBJ1-4,CASKDSLDEKLFF
TRBV10-2,TRBJ1-6,CASSESSSLNSPLHF
TRBV12-3/TRBV12-4,TRBJ1-5,CASSLASNQPQHF
TRBV6-6,TRBJ1-5,CASTLGVQPQHF
TRBV12-3/TRBV12-4,TRBJ2-2,CASSLGLAGTGELFF
TRBV29-1,TRBJ2-5,CSVEDRGKVETQYF
TRBV11-2,TRBJ2-1,CVGSLAYNEQFF
TRBV6-1,TRBJ2-7,CASNSTGKIAGEQYF
TRBV29-1,TRBJ1-1,CSVSDLSETEAFF
TRBV6-5,TRBJ2-7,CGSSYREPPDEQYF
TRBV28,TRBJ1-1,CASVGTGRATEAFF
TRBV11-3,TRBJ2-1,CPSSLDRYGNEQFF
TRBV5-5,TRBJ2-3,CASSLGLDWTGADTQYF
TRBV24-1,TRBJ2-1,CATSDRDRLYNEQFF
TRBV29-1,TRBJ2-2,CSVPGTRGTGGLFF
TRBV11-2,TRBJ2-7,CASSSRDRGQGEQYF
TRBV7-9,TRBJ2-5,CASSSHTVSGNQETQYF
TRBV4-2,TRBJ2-1,CASSQELTSEGNLQFF
TRBV6-1,TRBJ2-7,CASSGGTSGSIYEQYF
TRBV6-5,TRBJ2-1,CASSFGQKEQFF
TRBV5-5,TRBJ1-2,CASSPWGPGYGYTF
TRBV7-9,TRBJ1-5,CASSSGLGNQPQHF
TRBV7-9,TRBJ2-5,CVAGEETQYF
TRBV10-3,TRBJ2-1,CAITWDRGDEQFF
TRBV4-1,TRBJ1-2,CASSPRTGGGYTF
TRBV5-4,TRBJ1-6,CASSFTGLNSPLHF
TRBV29-1,TRBJ2-1,CSVRAGGINNEQFF
TRBV28,TRBJ1-1,CASNENMNTEAFF
TRBV6-5,TRBJ2-5,CASSRATSGETQYF
TRBV4-1,TRBJ2-2,CASRLVGGSNTGELFF
TRBV11-2,TRBJ2-7,CTSRSGVSEQYF
TRBV29-1,TRBJ2-1,CSVEDAVSEQFF
TRBV11-1,TRBJ2-5,CARSDTLQETRYF
TRBV11-2,TRBJ2-5,CASSSAPGLLRETQHF
TRBV7-9,TRBJ2-3,CASSRRLAGDTDTQYF
TRBV6-5,TRBJ2-1,CDSSYGTNEQFF
TRBV4-1,TRBJ1-5,CASSQAWGGNQSQHF